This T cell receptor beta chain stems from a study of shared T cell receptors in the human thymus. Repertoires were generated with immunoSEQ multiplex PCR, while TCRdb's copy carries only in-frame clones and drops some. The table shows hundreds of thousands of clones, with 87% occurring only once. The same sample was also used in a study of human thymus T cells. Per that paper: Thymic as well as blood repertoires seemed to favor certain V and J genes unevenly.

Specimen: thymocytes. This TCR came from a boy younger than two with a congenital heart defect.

CDR3 in DNA: TGTGCCATCAGTGAGTCCTCCTTTAAAACGAGCGATGAGCAGTTCTTC. It is translated as CAISESSFKTSDEQFF. This sequence joins TRBV10-3 and TRBJ2-1; no clear D gene. Per germline, CDR1 ENHRY and CDR2 SYGVKD. V was pared by 0 bases and J by 8 bases, with 17 bases between. This CDR3 is built from 16 residues.